The 10 T cell receptor beta chains below come from one sample, sequenced in a study of OX40 agonist ivuxolimab in advanced cancers. Measured with immunoSEQ multiplex PCR; TCRdb has only the in-frame clones, and not every one. The data contain under 140,000 clones, approximately 89% of them singletons. This material consisted of CD4+ or CD8+ T cells sorted from blood, taken in a trial of the OX40 agonist ivuxolimab. Receptors were obtained from an adult with an advanced solid tumor such as melanoma, head and neck, liver or kidney cancer.

This clone was picked up a small number of times. The rearrangement uses TRBV7-9 and TRBJ1-2; D call uncertain. This CDR3 region has 11 residues. Trimming took off 2 bases at V and 6 bases at J, with 4 bases between the two ends. CDR1 is SEHNR, CDR2 FQNEAQ, per germline (reference sequence). The CDR3 nucleotides are TGTGCCAGCAGCTTAAGGGATGGCTACACCTTC. Translation: CASSLRDGYTF.

J is TRBJ1-2 and V is TRBV5-6; D is unresolved. Germline V gene data show CDR1 as SGHDT and CDR2 as YYEEEE. V shed 3 bases and J shed 2 bases, with 11 bases lying between them. This CDR3 comprises 14 residues. CDR3 in amino acids: CASSWREGNYGYTF. In nucleotides, the CDR3 is TGTGCCAGCAGCTGGCGTGAGGGCAACTATGGCTACACCTTC.

J is TRBJ1-5 and V is TRBV19; 8 nucleotides match TRBD1. With 6 bases clipped from V and 4 bases from J, the junction kept 5 bases outside the gene matches. CDR1 and CDR2 from the germline V gene are LNHDA and SQIVND (reference sequence). The CDR3 is made up of 14 amino acids. The CDR3 reads CASRSTGGNQPQHF. The CDR3 nucleotides are TGTGCCAGTAGATCCACAGGGGGGAATCAGCCCCAGCATTTT.

The chain joins TRBV10-2 to TRBJ2-7, with D uncertain. The CDR3 sequence is 15 residues long. The germline CDR1 and CDR2 sequences are WSHSY and SAAADI. Trimming left V 3 bases short and J 1 base short, with 13 bases between. This chain's CDR3 is CASSETLEESYEQYF. In nucleotides, the CDR3 is TGCGCCAGCAGTGAAACTCTCGAGGAGTCCTACGAGCAGTACTTC.

This chain connects TRBV28 to TRBJ2-7, with D uncertain. Germline assignment: CDR1 MDHEN and CDR2 SYDVKM. The CDR3 covers 11 residues. V was shortened by 7 bases and J by 8 bases, with 12 bases between the two germline ends. CDR3 amino acids: CASTLTGQQYF. The CDR3 DNA follows: TGTGCCAGCACCCTGACCGGACAGCAGTACTTC. The variable domain in full, with the rest retrieved from reference TRBV28 and TRBJ2-7, is DVKVTQSSRYLVKRTGEKVFLECVQDMDHENMFWYRQDPGLGLRLIYFSYDVKMKEKGDIPEGYSVSREKKERFSLILESASTNQTSMYLCASTLTGQQYFGPGTRLTVT.

The V and J genes are TRBV19 and TRBJ1-6; D unresolved. V was trimmed by 5 bases and J by 0 bases, leaving 14 bases between them. CDR1 is LNHDA and CDR2 is SQIVND in the germline V gene (reference sequence). The CDR3 sequence is 17 residues long. The DNA for the CDR3 is TGTGCCAGTAGTCGGACCGCCGCTAGCTCCTATAATTCACCCCTCCACTTT. This translates into CASSRTAASSYNSPLHF.

The chain joins TRBV4-3 to TRBJ2-7; D ambiguous. The CDR3 loop spans 13 amino acids. The V gene lost 1 base and the J gene lost 7 bases, with 11 bases spanning the gap. Germline CDR1 is LGHNA and CDR2 is YSLEER. The CDR3 loop is CASSQGFVGEQYF. The CDR3 bases are TGCGCCAGCAGCCAAGGGTTTGTGGGTGAGCAGTACTTC.

The chain has TRBV6-6 and TRBJ1-3; TRBD1 aligns across 7 bases. The germline gives CDR1 MNHNY, CDR2 SVGAGI (reference sequence). The CDR3 is 15 residues long. The J segment lost 2 bases and the V segment lost 6 bases, leaving 7 bases of the junction unmatched. CDR3: CASSKDRVAGNTIYF. CDR3 sequence (DNA): TGTGCCAGCAGCAAAGACAGGGTTGCTGGAAACACCATATATTTT.

The V and J genes are TRBV7-2 and TRBJ2-2; maybe TRBD1 (7 bases). Germline V lookup: CDR1 SGHTA, CDR2 FQGNSA. The CDR3 sequence is 16 residues long. The V and J ends lost 1 base and 3 bases respectively, with 12 bases between them. CDR3 region: CASSLVRGADTGELFF. DNA for the CDR3: TGTGCCAGCAGCTTAGTCAGGGGGGCGGACACCGGGGAGCTGTTTTTT.

The gene calls are TRBV7-8 and TRBJ2-1; the match to TRBD2 covers 9 bases. The CDR3 sequence is 20 residues long. J lost 3 bases, V lost 1 base, and 16 bases had no gene match. Germline lookup yields CDR1 SGHVS and CDR2 FQNEAQ. CDR3 nucleotides: TGTGCCAGCAGCTTAGTATCCCGGAGAACGGGGACTAGCTTCTACAATGAGCAGTTCTTC. Amino acid sequence: CASSLVSRRTGTSFYNEQFF. The entire variable domain, with the rest obtained from reference TRBV7-8 and TRBJ2-1, is as follows: GAGVSQSPRYKVAKRGQDVALRCDPISGHVSLFWYQQALGQGPEFLTYFQNEAQLDKSGLPSDRFFAERPEGSVSTLKIQRTQQEDSAVYLCASSLVSRRTGTSFYNEQFFGPGTRLTVL.